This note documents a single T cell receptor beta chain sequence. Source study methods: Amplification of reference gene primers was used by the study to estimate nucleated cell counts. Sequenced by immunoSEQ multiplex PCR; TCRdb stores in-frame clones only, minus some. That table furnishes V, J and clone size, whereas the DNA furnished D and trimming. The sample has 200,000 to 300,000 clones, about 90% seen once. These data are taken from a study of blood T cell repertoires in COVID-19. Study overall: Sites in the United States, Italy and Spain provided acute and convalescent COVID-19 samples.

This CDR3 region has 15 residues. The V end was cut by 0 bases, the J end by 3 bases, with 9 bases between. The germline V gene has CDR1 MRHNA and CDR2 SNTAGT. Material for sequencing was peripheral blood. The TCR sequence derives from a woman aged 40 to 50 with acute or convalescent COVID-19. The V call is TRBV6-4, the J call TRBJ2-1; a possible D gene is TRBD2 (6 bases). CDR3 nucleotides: TGTGCCAGCAGTGACTCGGAGGGGAGCTACAATGAGCAGTTCTTC. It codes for CASSDSEGSYNEQFF.